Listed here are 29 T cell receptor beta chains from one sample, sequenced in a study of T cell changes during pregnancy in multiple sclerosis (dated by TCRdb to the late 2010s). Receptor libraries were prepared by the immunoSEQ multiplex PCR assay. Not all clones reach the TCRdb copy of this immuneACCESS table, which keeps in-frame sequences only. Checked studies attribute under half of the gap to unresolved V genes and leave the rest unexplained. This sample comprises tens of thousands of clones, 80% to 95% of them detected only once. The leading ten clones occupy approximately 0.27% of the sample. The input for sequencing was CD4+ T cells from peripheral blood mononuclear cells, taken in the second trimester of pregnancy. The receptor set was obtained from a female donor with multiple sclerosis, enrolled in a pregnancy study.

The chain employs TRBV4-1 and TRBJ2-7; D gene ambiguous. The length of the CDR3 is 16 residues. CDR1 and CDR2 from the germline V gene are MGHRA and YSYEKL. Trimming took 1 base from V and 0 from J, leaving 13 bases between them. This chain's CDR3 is CASSQVNVRSSYEQYF. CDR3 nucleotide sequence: TGCGCCAGCAGCCAAGTCAATGTACGCAGCTCCTACGAGCAGTACTTC.

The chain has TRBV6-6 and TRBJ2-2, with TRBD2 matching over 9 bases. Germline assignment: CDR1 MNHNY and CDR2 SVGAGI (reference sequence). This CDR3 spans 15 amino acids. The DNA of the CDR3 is TGTGCAGCAGTTATTGGTAGCGGGGGACCTGGGGAGCTGTTTTTT. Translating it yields CAAVIGSGGPGELFF.

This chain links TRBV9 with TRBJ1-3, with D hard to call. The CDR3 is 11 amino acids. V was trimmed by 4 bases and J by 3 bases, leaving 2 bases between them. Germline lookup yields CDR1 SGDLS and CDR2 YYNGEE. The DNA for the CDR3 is TGTGCCAGCAGCTATGGAAACACCATATATTTT. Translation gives CASSYGNTIYF.

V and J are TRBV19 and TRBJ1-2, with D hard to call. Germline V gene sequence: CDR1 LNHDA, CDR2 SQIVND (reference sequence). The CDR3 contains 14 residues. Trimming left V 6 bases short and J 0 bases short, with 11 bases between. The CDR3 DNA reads TGTGCCAGTAGCCTTATCGAGGCTAACTATGGCTACACCTTC. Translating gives CASSLIEANYGYTF.

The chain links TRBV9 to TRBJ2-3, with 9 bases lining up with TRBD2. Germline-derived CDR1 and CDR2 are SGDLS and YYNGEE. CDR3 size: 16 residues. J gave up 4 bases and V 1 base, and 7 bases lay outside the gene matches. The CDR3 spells CASSVIGGGAPDTQYF. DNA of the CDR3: TGTGCCAGCAGCGTAATCGGCGGGGGGGCGCCAGATACGCAGTATTTT.

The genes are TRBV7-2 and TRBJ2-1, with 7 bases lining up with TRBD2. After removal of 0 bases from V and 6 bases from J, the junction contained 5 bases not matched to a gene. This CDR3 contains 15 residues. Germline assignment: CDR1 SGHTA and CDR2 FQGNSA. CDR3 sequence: CASSLASGTFNEQFF. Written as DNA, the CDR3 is TGTGCCAGCAGCTTAGCGAGCGGGACCTTCAATGAGCAGTTCTTC.

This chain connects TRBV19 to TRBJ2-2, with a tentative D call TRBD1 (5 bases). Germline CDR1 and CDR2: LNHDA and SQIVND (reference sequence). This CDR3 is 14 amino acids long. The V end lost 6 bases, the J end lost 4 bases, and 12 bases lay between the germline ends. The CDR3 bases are TGTGCCAGTAGCTGGCAGGGTGGCACCGGGGAGCTGTTTTTT. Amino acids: CASSWQGGTGELFF.

CDR3 bases: TGTGCCAGTAGTTATAGGACAGGGGCATGGGCCAATCAGCCCCAGCATTTT. This codes for CASSYRTGAWANQPQHF. J is TRBJ1-5 and V is TRBV19; 9 bases are a match to TRBD1. The CDR3 contains 17 residues. With V trimmed by 5 bases and J by 3 bases, 11 bases remained unmatched. Germline assignment: CDR1 LNHDA and CDR2 SQIVND (reference sequence).

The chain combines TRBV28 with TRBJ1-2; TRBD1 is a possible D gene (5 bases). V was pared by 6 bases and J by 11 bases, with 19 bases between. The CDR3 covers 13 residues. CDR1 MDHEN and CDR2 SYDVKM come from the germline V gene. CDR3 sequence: CASRLSPGLGYTF. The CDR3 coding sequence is TGTGCCAGCAGGCTCTCCCCAGGGTTGGGGTACACCTTC.

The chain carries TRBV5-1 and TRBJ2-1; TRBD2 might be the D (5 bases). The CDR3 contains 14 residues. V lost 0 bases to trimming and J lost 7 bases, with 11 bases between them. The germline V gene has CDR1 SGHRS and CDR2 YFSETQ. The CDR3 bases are TGCGCCAGCAGCTTGGGCCAGGCGGGTAATGAGCAGTTCTTC. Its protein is CASSLGQAGNEQFF.

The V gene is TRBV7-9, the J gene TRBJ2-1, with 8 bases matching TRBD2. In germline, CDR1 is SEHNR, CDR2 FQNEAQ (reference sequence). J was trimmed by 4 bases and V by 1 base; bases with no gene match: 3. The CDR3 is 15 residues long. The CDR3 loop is CASSLVRGAYNEQFF. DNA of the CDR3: TGTGCCAGCAGCTTAGTGCGGGGGGCTTACAATGAGCAGTTCTTC.

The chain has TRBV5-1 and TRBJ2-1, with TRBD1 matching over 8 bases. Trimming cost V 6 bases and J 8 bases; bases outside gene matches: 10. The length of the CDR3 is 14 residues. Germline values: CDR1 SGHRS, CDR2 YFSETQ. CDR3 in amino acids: CASKGETGVYEQFF. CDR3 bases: TGCGCCAGCAAGGGCGAGACAGGGGTGTATGAGCAGTTCTTC. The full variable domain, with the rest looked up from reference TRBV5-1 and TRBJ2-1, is KAGVTQTPRYLIKTRGQQVTLSCSPISGHRSVSWYQQTPGQGLQFLFEYFSETQRNKGNFPGRFSGRQFSNSRSEMNVSTLELGDSALYLCASKGETGVYEQFFGPGTRLTVL.

This CDR3 is CAWRRLLNTGELFF. The CDR3 region has the DNA TGTGCCTGGAGGAGACTTTTAAACACCGGGGAGCTGTTTTTT. The chain carries TRBV30 and TRBJ2-2; D is unclear. CDR3 size: 14 residues. Germline CDR1 is GTSNPN and CDR2 is SVGIG (reference sequence). The germline V and J ends were trimmed by 3 bases and 2 bases, with 10 bases remaining between them.

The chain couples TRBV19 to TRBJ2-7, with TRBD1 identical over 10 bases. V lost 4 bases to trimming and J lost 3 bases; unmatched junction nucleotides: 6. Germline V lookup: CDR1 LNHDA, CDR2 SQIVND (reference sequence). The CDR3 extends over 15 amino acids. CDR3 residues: CASSTKTGGGYEQYF. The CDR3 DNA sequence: TGTGCCAGTAGTACCAAGACAGGGGGCGGCTACGAGCAGTACTTC.

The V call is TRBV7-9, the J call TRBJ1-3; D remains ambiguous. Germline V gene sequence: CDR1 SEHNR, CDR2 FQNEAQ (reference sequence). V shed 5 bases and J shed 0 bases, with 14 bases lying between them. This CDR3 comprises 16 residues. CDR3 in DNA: TGTGCCAGCAGCCCCCCCCGACAAGTCTCTGGAAACACCATATATTTT. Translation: CASSPPRQVSGNTIYF.

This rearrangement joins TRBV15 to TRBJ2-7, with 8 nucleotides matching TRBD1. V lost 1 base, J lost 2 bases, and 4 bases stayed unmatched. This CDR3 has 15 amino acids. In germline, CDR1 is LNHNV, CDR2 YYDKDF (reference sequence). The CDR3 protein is CATSRVGTGPYEQYF. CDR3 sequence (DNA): TGTGCCACCAGCAGAGTGGGGACAGGTCCCTACGAGCAGTACTTC.

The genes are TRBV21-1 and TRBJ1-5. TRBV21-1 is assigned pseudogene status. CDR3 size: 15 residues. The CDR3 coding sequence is TGTGCCAGCAGCAAGGTTCGGGGGGCTGATCAGCCCCAGCATTTT. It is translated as CASSKVRGADQPQHF.

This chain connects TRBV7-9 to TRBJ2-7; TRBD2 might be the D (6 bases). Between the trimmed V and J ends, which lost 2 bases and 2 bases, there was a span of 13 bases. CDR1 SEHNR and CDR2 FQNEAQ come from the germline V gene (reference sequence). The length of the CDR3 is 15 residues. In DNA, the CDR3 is TGTGCCAGCAGCTTAATGGGGACTGACACCTACGAGCAGTACTTC. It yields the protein CASSLMGTDTYEQYF.

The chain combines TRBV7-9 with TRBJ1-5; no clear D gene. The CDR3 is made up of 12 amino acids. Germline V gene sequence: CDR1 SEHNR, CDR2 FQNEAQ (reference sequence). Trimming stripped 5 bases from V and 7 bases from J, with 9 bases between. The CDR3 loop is CASSPEGQPQHF. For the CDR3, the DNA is TGTGCCAGCAGCCCCGAGGGCCAGCCCCAGCATTTT.

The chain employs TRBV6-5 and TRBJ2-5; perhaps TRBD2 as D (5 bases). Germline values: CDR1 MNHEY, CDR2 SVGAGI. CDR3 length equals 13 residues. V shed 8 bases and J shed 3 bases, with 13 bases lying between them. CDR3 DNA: TGTGCCAGCCGGGGTCCACTGAAAGAGACCCAGTACTTC. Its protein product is CASRGPLKETQYF.

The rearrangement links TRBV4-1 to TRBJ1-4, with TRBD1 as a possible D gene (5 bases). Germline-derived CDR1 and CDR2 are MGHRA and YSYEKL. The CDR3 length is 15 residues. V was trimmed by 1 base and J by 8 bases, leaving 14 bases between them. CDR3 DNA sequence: TGCGCCAGCAGCCAAGGGCCGGCTGACAGCGAAAAACTGTTTTTT. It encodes CASSQGPADSEKLFF.

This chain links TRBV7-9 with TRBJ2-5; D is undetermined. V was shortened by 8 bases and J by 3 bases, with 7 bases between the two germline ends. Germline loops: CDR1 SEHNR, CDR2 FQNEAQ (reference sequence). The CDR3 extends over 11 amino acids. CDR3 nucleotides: TGTGCCAGCGGCCCAGAAGAGACCCAGTACTTC. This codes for CASGPEETQYF.

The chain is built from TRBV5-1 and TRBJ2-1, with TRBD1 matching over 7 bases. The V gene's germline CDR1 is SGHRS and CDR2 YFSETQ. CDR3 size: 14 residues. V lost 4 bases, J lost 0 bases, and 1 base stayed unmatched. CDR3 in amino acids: CASSRDSSYNEQFF. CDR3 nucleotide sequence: TGCGCCAGCAGCCGGGACAGCTCCTACAATGAGCAGTTCTTC.

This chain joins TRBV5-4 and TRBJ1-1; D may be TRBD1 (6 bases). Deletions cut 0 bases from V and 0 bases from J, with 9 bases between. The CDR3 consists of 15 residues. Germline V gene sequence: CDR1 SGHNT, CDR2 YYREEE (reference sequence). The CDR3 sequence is CASSLGGGMNTEAFF. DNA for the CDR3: TGTGCCAGCAGCTTGGGTGGGGGCATGAACACTGAAGCTTTCTTT. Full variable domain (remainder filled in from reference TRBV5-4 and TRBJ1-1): ETGVTQSPTHLIKTRGQQVTLRCSSQSGHNTVSWYQQALGQGPQFIFQYYREEENGRGNFPPRFSGLQFPNYSSELNVNALELDDSALYLCASSLGGGMNTEAFFGQGTRLTVV.

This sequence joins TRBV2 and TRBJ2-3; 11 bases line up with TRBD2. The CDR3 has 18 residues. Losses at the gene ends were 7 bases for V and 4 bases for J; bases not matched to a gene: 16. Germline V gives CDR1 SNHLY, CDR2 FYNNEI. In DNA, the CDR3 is TGTGCCAGCACGCTTACCCGCCAACTAGCGGGAGTCTCAGATACGCAGTATTTT. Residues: CASTLTRQLAGVSDTQYF.

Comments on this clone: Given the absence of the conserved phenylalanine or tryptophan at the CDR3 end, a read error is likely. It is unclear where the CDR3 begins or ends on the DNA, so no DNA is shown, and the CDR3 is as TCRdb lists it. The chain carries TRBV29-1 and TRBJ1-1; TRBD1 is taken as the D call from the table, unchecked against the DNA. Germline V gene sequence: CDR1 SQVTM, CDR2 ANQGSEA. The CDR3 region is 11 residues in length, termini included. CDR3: CSVEEGFGTPD.

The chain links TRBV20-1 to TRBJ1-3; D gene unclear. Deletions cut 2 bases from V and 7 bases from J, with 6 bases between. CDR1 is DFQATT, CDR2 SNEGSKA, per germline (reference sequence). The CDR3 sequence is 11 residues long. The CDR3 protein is CSARHGNTIYF. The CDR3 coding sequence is TGCAGTGCTAGACATGGCAACACCATATATTTT.

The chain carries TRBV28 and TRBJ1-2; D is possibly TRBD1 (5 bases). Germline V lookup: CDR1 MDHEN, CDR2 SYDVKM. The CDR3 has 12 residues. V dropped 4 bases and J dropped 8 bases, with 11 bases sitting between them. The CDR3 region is CASSSYQGGYTF. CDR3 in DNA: TGTGCCAGCAGTTCTTATCAGGGCGGCTACACCTTC.

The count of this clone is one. The CDR3: CATQTGRAGELFF. In DNA form, the CDR3 reads TGTGCCACCCAGACAGGGCGGGCCGGGGAGCTGTTTTTT. This chain connects TRBV6-5 to TRBJ2-2; 7 nucleotides align to TRBD1. The V gene end was trimmed by 10 bases and the J gene end by 6 bases; junction bases not matched to a gene: 8. From germline, CDR1 is MNHEY and CDR2 SVGAGI. This CDR3 comprises 13 residues.